Here is one T cell receptor beta chain with its context. The data were taken from a study of blood T cell repertoires in COVID-19. On the study more broadly: T cells, B-cell-depleted T cells, or PBMCs provided the cDNA or gDNA that served as material.

Germline CDR1 SGHRS, CDR2 YFSETQ. The V gene lost 0 bases and the J gene lost 7 bases, with 19 bases spanning the gap. The CDR3 sequence is 17 residues long. Produced via immunoSEQ multiplex PCR; TCRdb's table is partial and in-frame only. The sample contains about 140,000 clones, over 80% of which appear only once. The sample taken for sequencing was peripheral blood. This TCR derives from a man aged 55 to 70 with active or convalescent COVID-19. V gene TRBV5-1 combines with J gene TRBJ1-4; a weak D match, TRBD1 (5 bases). CDR3 residues: CASSLGKQVGFIEKLFF. In DNA, the CDR3 is TGCGCCAGCAGCTTGGGCAAACAGGTCGGGTTTATTGAAAAACTGTTTTTT.